This T cell receptor (beta chain) came from a study of lymphopenia after photon versus proton radiotherapy. Concerning this clone itself: The antigen is not known.

Libraries were prepared by immunoSEQ multiplex PCR; TCRdb keeps only in-frame clonotypes and omits some of them. Among about 160,000 clones, less than 90% were seen once, and the ten largest hold roughly 4.7%. Study-level findings and limits: After lymphocyte nadir, photon-treated repertoires showed oligoclonal expansion, especially CD8+ Temra. Authors raise, but do not show, better survival with proton therapy.

This sample comprised peripheral blood, obtained from a patient treated with photon-based radiotherapy. The clonotype was recovered from a man over 45 with gastric cancer.

The CDR3 DNA is TGTGCCAGCAGCTCCGACTCGGCTGAAGCTTTCTTT. Amino acid sequence: CASSSDSAEAFF. The genes are TRBV7-2 and TRBJ1-1; no firm D call. The CDR3 has 12 residues. The V end lost 4 bases, the J end lost 6 bases, and 9 bases lay between the germline ends. Looked up from germline, CDR1 is SGHTA and CDR2 is FQGNSA.